One and the same sample provided the 24 T cell receptor beta chains below, sequenced in a study of T cell responses to AZD1222 COVID-19 vaccine (dated by TCRdb to the early 2020s). To prepare the library, the immunoSEQ multiplex PCR assay was applied. In its TCRdb copy, this immuneACCESS table keeps in-frame sequences only and misses some clones. Where compared with another copy, unresolved V genes explain less than half of these, and the others have no known cause. The sample data list about 120,000 clones, and roughly 89% of these were observed just once. The ten largest clones add up to 4% to 4.5% of the sample. The sample's time point, from its label and the paper: baseline before first vaccination. The sample was peripheral blood, taken on day 0 of AZD1222 vaccination. Source of these receptors: an adult in good health.

V and J are TRBV5-1 and TRBJ2-2, with 8 bases lining up with TRBD2. This CDR3 spans 16 amino acids. The germline V gene encodes CDR1 SGHRS and CDR2 YFSETQ. V lost 2 bases and J lost 0; bases outside the gene matches: 3. The CDR3 loop reads CASSFTSGANTGELFF. CDR3 coding DNA: TGCGCCAGCAGCTTCACTAGCGGAGCGAACACCGGGGAGCTGTTTTTT.

The chain couples TRBV11-3 to TRBJ2-2; D gene ambiguous. Germline loops: CDR1 SGHNT, CDR2 YENEEA. V was shortened by 3 bases and J by 1 base, with 6 bases between the two germline ends. CDR3 length: 14 residues. CDR3 amino acids: CASSFGRNTGELFF. The CDR3 coding sequence is TGTGCCAGCAGCTTTGGACGGAACACCGGGGAGCTGTTTTTT.

V and J are TRBV7-9 and TRBJ1-2, with TRBD1 matching over 7 bases. Per the germline V gene, CDR1 is SEHNR and CDR2 is FQNEAQ (reference sequence). The CDR3 extends over 13 amino acids. With 2 bases clipped from V and 7 bases from J, the junction kept 4 bases outside the gene matches. The CDR3 here is CASSLLDRAGYTF. The DNA for the CDR3 is TGTGCCAGCAGCTTACTCGACAGGGCTGGCTACACCTTC.

The gene calls are TRBV5-1 and TRBJ2-3; either TRBD1 or TRBD2 may supply D (5 bases each). The CDR3 runs 15 residues. Trimming removed 4 bases from V and 2 bases from J, with 14 bases in between. Germline CDR1 SGHRS, CDR2 YFSETQ. The CDR3 sequence: CASSGRQGVTDTQYF. The CDR3 coding sequence is TGCGCCAGCAGCGGTCGGCAGGGAGTCACAGATACGCAGTATTTT.

The chain links TRBV24-1 to TRBJ2-2; the D is unclear. V gave up 4 bases and J gave up 3 bases, with 14 bases separating them. Germline lookup yields CDR1 KGHDR and CDR2 SFDVKD. The CDR3 consists of 16 residues. The CDR3 DNA sequence: TGTGCCACCAGTGACCGGGCCGCTGGCGACACCGGGGAGCTGTTTTTT. This gives the protein CATSDRAAGDTGELFF.

The V gene is TRBV10-1, the J gene TRBJ2-1, with TRBD2 identical over 7 bases. There are 12 residues in the CDR3. Germline V gives CDR1 WNHNN, CDR2 SYGVQD (reference sequence). Unmatched junction bases numbered 7, after V lost 8 bases and J lost 9 bases. The CDR3 bases are TGCGCCAGCCCGGGAGCGGGAACTGAGCAGTTCTTC. Translation gives CASPGAGTEQFF.

The chain recombines TRBV25-1 with TRBJ2-7; 9 nucleotides align to TRBD1. After removal of 2 bases from V and 2 bases from J, the junction contained 13 bases not matched to a gene. Germline V gene sequence: CDR1 MGHDK, CDR2 SYGVNS. CDR3 size: 18 residues. In nucleotides, the CDR3 is TGTGCCAGCAGTGAAGGGTACGGTGCGGGGGACAGGGCCTACGAGCAGTACTTC. It codes for CASSEGYGAGDRAYEQYF.

The chain has TRBV7-8 and TRBJ2-7; 13 bases line up with TRBD2. This CDR3 has 18 amino acids. The trim removed 2 bases at V and 5 bases at J, leaving 12 bases unmatched. CDR1 is SGHVS, CDR2 FQNEAQ, per germline. The CDR3 reads CASSLRRGGTSGKDEQYF. CDR3 nucleotides: TGTGCCAGCAGCTTAAGGAGGGGGGGGACTAGCGGGAAGGACGAGCAGTACTTC.

The chain has TRBV18 and TRBJ2-1; TRBD1 matches at 8 bases. J lost 4 bases, V lost 1 base, and 3 bases had no gene match. CDR3 length equals 15 residues. The germline CDR1 and CDR2 sequences are KGHSH and LQKENI. Written as DNA, the CDR3 is TGTGCCAGCTCACCACGTCAGGGGGCATACAATGAGCAGTTCTTC. Translated: CASSPRQGAYNEQFF.

The CDR3 bases are TGTGCCAGTAGTACCTCGACAGGGGGCGGCCACGAGCAGTACTTC. Residues: CASSTSTGGGHEQYF. The V gene is TRBV19, the J gene TRBJ2-7; 10 bases align to TRBD1. The CDR3 contains 15 residues. Germline CDR1 reads LNHDA; CDR2 reads SQIVND (reference sequence). V was clipped by 4 bases and J by 5 bases; unmatched bases: 8.

V and J are TRBV6-2 or TRBV6-3 and TRBJ1-1, with 8 bases lining up with TRBD1. The CDR3 covers 12 residues. Looked up from germline, CDR1 is MNHEY and CDR2 is SVGEGT. The ends lost 5 bases at V and 6 bases at J; junction bases unmatched: 2. The CDR3 coding sequence is TGTGCCAGCAGTGGACAGGGCTCTGAAGCTTTCTTT. Translation: CASSGQGSEAFF.

The rearrangement uses TRBV6-1 and TRBJ2-6; TRBD1 matches 7 bases. This CDR3 is 17 amino acids long. The junction had 7 bases not matched to a gene; V was cut back by 4 bases and J by 1 base. Looked up from germline, CDR1 is MNHNS and CDR2 is SASEGT. DNA for the CDR3: TGTGCCAGCAGTGGTACAGGGGTGAGGTCTGGGGCCAACGTCCTGACTTTC. As protein: CASSGTGVRSGANVLTF.

The chain employs TRBV19 and TRBJ1-1; tentatively, D is TRBD1 (6 bases). The CDR3 extends over 13 amino acids. Trimming left V 7 bases short and J 1 base short, with 10 bases between. Looked up from germline, CDR1 is LNHDA and CDR2 is SQIVND (reference sequence). CDR3 sequence (DNA): TGTGCCAGTACGGGGGCAGAGAACACTGAAGCTTTCTTT. Translated, it gives CASTGAENTEAFF.

This sequence joins TRBV19 and TRBJ1-3; D ambiguous. CDR1 LNHDA and CDR2 SQIVND come from the germline V gene (reference sequence). V gave up 3 bases and J gave up 2 bases, with 8 bases separating them. The CDR3 loop spans 14 amino acids. The CDR3 nucleotides are TGTGCCAGTAGTATTGGGCTTACTGGAAACACCATATATTTT. Amino acid sequence: CASSIGLTGNTIYF.

This chain's CDR3 is CASSPYRGRGEKLFF. The CDR3 DNA reads TGTGCCAGCAGCCCTTACAGGGGTCGGGGTGAAAAACTGTTTTTT. J is TRBJ1-4 and V is TRBV7-8; 7 bases map to TRBD1. The V gene end was trimmed by 5 bases and the J gene end by 7 bases; junction bases not matched to a gene: 10. CDR3 size: 15 residues. The germline V gene has CDR1 SGHVS and CDR2 FQNEAQ.

The V call is TRBV6-5, the J call TRBJ1-2, with 7 bases that match TRBD1. V was pared by 2 bases and J by 3 bases, with 3 bases of the junction left unmatched. This CDR3 has 14 amino acids. Germline CDR1 and CDR2: MNHEY and SVGAGI. CDR3 residues: CASSYEGADYGYTF. The CDR3 DNA sequence: TGTGCCAGCAGTTACGAGGGGGCAGACTATGGCTACACCTTC.

V is TRBV2 and J is TRBJ2-1, with 8 bases that match TRBD1. Germline assignment: CDR1 SNHLY and CDR2 FYNNEI. The CDR3 extends over 13 amino acids. The ends lost 8 bases at V and 7 bases at J; junction bases unmatched: 7. In nucleotides, the CDR3 is TGTGCCAGCGACCGCAGGGGGCAGAATGAGCAGTTCTTC. Its translation is CASDRRGQNEQFF.

The chain has TRBV7-9 and TRBJ2-2; D uncertain. V was cut by 5 bases and J by 5 bases, with 9 bases left in between. Germline V gene sequence: CDR1 SEHNR, CDR2 FQNEAQ (reference sequence). The CDR3 is made up of 13 amino acids. The CDR3 loop reads CASSRKTTGELFF. Here the CDR3 DNA reads TGTGCCAGCAGCCGAAAGACGACCGGGGAGCTGTTTTTT.

The chain uses TRBV7-9 and TRBJ2-1, with TRBD1 matching 7 bases. With 5 bases clipped from V and 12 bases from J, the junction kept 16 bases outside the gene matches. CDR1 and CDR2 (germline): SEHNR, FQNEAQ (reference sequence). The CDR3 is 15 residues long. The CDR3 DNA follows: TGTGCCAGCAGCGCCCGGGACAGTCTCCTCCAGGCGCAGTTCTTC. It codes for CASSARDSLLQAQFF.

In its sample, this clone was seen once. The V gene is TRBV10-2, the J gene TRBJ2-5; 9 bases are a match to TRBD1. Unmatched junction bases numbered 8, after V lost 7 bases and J lost 5 bases. The CDR3 extends over 14 amino acids. From germline, CDR1 is WSHSY and CDR2 SAAADI. The CDR3 loop reads CASNPGQGIETQYF. The CDR3 nucleotides read TGCGCCAGCAACCCGGGACAGGGAATTGAGACCCAGTACTTC.

The chain uses TRBV5-1 and TRBJ1-4; possibly TRBD1 for D (6 bases). The CDR3 is made up of 15 amino acids. Germline V gene data show CDR1 as SGHRS and CDR2 as YFSETQ. Trimming took off 3 bases at V and 8 bases at J, with 17 bases between the two ends. The CDR3 DNA follows: TGCGCCAGCAGCTACACAGGGATGAAGGAGGAAAAACTGTTTTTT. This encodes CASSYTGMKEEKLFF.

The V gene is TRBV10-3, the J gene TRBJ2-1; the match to TRBD2 covers 7 bases. The trim removed 0 bases at V and 3 bases at J, leaving 14 bases unmatched. The CDR3 has 19 residues. Germline V gene data show CDR1 as ENHRY and CDR2 as SYGVKD. The CDR3 reads CAISESLLPSGQNYNEQFF. The CDR3 DNA sequence: TGTGCCATCAGTGAGTCCCTCCTCCCTAGCGGACAAAACTACAATGAGCAGTTCTTC.

The chain combines TRBV6-5 with TRBJ1-1, with D maybe TRBD1 (5 bases). Germline V gene sequence: CDR1 MNHEY, CDR2 SVGAGI. This CDR3 region has 13 residues. V lost 6 bases and J lost 1, with 9 bases in between. The CDR3 is CASSRDRNTEAFF. DNA of the CDR3: TGTGCCAGCAGCCGTGACAGGAACACTGAAGCTTTCTTT.

This clone was counted a few times. V gene TRBV2 combines with J gene TRBJ2-2; D is possibly TRBD2 (5 bases). CDR1 and CDR2 (germline): SNHLY, FYNNEI. V was trimmed by 4 bases and J by 7 bases, leaving 7 bases between them. The CDR3 is 12 residues long. The CDR3 sequence is CASSGSGGELFF. Here the CDR3 DNA reads TGTGCCAGCAGTGGAAGCGGCGGGGAGCTGTTTTTT.